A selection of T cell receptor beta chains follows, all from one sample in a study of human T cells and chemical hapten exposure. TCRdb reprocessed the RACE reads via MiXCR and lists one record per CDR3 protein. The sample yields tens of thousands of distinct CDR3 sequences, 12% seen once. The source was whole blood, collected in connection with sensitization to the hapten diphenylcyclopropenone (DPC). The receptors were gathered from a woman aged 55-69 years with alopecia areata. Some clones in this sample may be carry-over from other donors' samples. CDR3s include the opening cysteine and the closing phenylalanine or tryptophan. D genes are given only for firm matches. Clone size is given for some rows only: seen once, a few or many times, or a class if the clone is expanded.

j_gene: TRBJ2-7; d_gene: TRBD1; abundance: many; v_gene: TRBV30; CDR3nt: TGTGCCTGGAGCCGACAGGGCTACGAGCAGTACTTC; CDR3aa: CAWSRQGYEQYF
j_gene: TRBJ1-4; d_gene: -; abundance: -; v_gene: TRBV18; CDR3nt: TGTGCCAGCTCACCCTCCCAAGCAACTAATGAAAAACTGTTTTTT; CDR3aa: CASSPSQATNEKLFF
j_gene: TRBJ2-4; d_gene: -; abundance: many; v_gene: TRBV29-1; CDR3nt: TGCAGCGTTGGGTGGAGCAACATTCAGTACTTC; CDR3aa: CSVGWSNIQYF
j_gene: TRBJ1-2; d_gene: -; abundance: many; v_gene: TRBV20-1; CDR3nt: TGCAGTGCTAGGCCTGGACAGCCATCATCCAAGAACTATGGCTACACCTTC; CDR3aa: CSARPGQPSSKNYGYTF
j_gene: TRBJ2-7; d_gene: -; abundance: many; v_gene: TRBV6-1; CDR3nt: TGTGCCAGCCGGGGGAACGAGCAGTACTTC; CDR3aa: CASRGNEQYF
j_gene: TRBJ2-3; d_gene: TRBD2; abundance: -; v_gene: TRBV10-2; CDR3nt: TGCGCCAGCAGGAGGGGAGCGGGGGGAAGCACAGATACGCAGTATTTT; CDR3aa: CASRRGAGGSTDTQYF
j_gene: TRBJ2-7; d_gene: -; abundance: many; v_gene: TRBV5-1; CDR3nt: TGCGCCAGCCGAGGCTTGGACTGGCTAGGGGAGCAGTACTTC; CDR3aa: CASRGLDWLGEQYF
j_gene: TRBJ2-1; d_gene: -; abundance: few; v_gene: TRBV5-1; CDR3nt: TGCGCCAGCAGCTTGAGGAGTTCGACAGGAACTTCGAATGAGCAGTTCTTC; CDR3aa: CASSLRSSTGTSNEQFF
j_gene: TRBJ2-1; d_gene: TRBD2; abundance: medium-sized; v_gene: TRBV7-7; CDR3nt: TGTGCTAGCAGCTTAGATACTAGCGGGGGCTACAATGAGCAGTTCTTC; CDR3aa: CASSLDTSGGYNEQFF
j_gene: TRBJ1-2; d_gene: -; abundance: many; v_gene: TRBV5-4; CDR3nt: TGTGCCAGCAGCTTATGGACAGCGAACTATGGCTACACCTTC; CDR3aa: CASSLWTANYGYTF
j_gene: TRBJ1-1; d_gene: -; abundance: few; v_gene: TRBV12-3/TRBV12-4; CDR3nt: TGTGCCAGCAGACAATCGGCGGTGAACACTGAAGCTTTCTTT; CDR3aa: CASRQSAVNTEAFF
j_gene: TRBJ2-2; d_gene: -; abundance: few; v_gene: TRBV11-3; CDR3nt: TGTGCCAGCAGCTTAGGGATTTGGAACACCGGGGAGCTGTTTTTT; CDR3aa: CASSLGIWNTGELFF
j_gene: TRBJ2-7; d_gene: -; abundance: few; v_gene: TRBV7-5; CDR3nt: -; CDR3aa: CISVPEALAARYREPSYEQYF
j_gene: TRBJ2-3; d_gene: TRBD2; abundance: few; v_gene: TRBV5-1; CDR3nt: TGCGCCAGCAGCTTGGCCGGGGGGATAACAGATACGCAGTATTTT; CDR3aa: CASSLAGGITDTQYF
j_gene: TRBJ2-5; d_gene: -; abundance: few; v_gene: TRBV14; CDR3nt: TGTGCCAGCAGCCAAGATTCCGTTTTCGGAGAGACCCAGTACTTC; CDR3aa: CASSQDSVFGETQYF
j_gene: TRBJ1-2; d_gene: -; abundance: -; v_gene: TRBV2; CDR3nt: TGTGCCAGCATCGTGGAGGGGGAAAGATATGGCTACACCTTC; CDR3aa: CASIVEGERYGYTF
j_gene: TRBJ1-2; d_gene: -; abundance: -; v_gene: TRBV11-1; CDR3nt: TGTGCCAGCAGCCAGGGAGGGACCGTGATACTTGGCTACACCTTC; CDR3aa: CASSQGGTVILGYTF
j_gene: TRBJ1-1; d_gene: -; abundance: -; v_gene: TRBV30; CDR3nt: TGTGCCTGGAGTGTAATGGAGGGCACCACTGAAGCTTTCTTT; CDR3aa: CAWSVMEGTTEAFF
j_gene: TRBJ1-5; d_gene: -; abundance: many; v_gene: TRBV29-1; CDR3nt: TGCAGCGTTGGACAGAGGGGGGATCAGCCCCAGCATTTT; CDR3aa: CSVGQRGDQPQHF
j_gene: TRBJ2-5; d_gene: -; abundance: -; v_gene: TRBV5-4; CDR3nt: TGTGCCAGCAGCGCCAATTTGGAGACCCAGTACTTC; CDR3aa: CASSANLETQYF
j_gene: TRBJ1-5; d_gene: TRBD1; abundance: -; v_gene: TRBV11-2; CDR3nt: TGTGCCAGCAGCTCAGGGGGTAGCAATCAGCCCCAGCATTTT; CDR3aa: CASSSGGSNQPQHF
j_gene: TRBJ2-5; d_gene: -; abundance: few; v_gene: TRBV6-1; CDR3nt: TGTGCCAGCAGCGTGGACGTGGAGACCCAGTACTTC; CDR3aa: CASSVDVETQYF